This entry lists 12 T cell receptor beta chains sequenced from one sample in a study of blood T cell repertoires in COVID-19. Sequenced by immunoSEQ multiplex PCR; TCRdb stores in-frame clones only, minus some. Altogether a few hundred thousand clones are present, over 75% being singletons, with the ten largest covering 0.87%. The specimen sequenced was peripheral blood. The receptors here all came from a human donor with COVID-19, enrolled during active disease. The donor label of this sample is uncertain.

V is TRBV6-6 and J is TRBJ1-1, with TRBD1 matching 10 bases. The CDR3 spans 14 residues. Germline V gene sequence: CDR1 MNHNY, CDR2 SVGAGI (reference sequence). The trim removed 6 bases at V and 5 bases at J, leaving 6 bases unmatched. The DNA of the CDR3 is TGTGCCAGCAGGCCGACAGGGGGCAGAACTGAAGCTTTCTTT. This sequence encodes CASRPTGGRTEAFF.

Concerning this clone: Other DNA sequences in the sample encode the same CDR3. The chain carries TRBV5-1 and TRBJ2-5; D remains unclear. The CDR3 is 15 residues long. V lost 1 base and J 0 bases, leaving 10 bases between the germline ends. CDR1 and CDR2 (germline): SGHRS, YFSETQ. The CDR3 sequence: CASSLLGANQETQYF. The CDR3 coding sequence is TGCGCCAGCAGCTTGTTAGGAGCGAACCAAGAGACCCAGTACTTC.

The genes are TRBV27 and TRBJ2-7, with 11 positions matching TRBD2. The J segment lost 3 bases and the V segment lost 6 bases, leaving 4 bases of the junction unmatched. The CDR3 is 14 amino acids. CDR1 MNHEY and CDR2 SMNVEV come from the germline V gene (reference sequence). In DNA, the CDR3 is TGTGCCAGCAGACCGGGACTAGCGGTCTACGAGCAGTACTTC. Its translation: CASRPGLAVYEQYF.

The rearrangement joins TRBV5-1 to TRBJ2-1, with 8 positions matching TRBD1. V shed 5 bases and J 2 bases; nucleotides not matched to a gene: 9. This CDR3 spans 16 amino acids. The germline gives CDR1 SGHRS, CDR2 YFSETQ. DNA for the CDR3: TGCGCCAGCAGAAAGGGTCAGGACAGGGCCTACAATGAGCAGTTCTTC. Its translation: CASRKGQDRAYNEQFF.

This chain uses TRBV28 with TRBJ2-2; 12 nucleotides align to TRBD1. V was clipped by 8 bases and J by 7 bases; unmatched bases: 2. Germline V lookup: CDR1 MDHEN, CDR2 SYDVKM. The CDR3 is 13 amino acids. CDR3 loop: CASGTGGVGELFF. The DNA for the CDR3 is TGTGCCAGCGGGACAGGGGGCGTCGGGGAGCTGTTTTTT.

The CDR3 DNA reads TGCGCCAGCAGCTTGCCAAGGGAGGCAGATACGCAGTATTTT. This sequence encodes CASSLPREADTQYF. The V gene is TRBV5-1, the J gene TRBJ2-3; perhaps TRBD2 as D (6 bases). Trimming removed 1 base at V and 4 bases at J, with 10 bases between. CDR3 length equals 14 residues. Germline assignment: CDR1 SGHRS and CDR2 YFSETQ.

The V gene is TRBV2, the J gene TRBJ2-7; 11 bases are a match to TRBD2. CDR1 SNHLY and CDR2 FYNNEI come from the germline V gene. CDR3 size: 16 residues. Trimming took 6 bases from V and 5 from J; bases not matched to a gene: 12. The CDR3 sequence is CASRRLLSGRVDEQYF. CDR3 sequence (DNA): TGTGCCAGCAGGCGACTCCTTAGCGGGAGGGTGGACGAGCAGTACTTC.

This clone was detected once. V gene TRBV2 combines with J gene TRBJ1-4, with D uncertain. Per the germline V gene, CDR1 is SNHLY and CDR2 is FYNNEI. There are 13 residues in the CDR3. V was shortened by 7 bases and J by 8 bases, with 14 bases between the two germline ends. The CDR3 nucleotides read TGTGCCAGCATCGACTGGGGAGGGGAAAAACTGTTTTTT. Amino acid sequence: CASIDWGGEKLFF.

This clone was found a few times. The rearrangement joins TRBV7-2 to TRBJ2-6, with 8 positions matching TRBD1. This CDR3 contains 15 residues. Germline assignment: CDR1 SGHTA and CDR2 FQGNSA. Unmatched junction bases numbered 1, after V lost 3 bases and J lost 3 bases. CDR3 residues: CASSLDRVGANVLTF. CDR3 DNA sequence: TGTGCCAGCAGCTTGGACAGGGTTGGGGCCAACGTCCTGACTTTC.

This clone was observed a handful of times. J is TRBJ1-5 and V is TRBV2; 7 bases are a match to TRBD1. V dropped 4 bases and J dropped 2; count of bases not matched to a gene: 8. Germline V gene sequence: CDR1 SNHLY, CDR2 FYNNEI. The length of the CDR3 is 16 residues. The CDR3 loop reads CASSARYGQGNQPQHF. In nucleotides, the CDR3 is TGTGCCAGCAGTGCTCGTTACGGACAGGGCAATCAGCCCCAGCATTTT.

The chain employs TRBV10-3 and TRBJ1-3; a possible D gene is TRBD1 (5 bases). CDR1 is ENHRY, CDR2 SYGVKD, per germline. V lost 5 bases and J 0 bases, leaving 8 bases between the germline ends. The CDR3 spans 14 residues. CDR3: CAISLDISGNTIYF. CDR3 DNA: TGTGCCATCAGTTTGGACATCTCTGGAAACACCATATATTTT.

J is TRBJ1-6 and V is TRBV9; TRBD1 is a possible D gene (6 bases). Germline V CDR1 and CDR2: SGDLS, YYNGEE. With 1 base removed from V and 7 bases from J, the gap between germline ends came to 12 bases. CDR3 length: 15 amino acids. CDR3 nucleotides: TGTGCCAGCAGCGTAAACGTAACAGGGAATTCACCCCTCCACTTT. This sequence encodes CASSVNVTGNSPLHF.